Listed below are T cell receptor beta chains from one sample, sequenced in a study of PD-1 and CTLA-4 blockade in melanoma. Repertoires were generated with immunoSEQ multiplex PCR, while TCRdb's copy carries only in-frame clones and drops some. The profile covers about 32,000 clones, with roughly nine tenths appearing a single time and around 6.7% taken by the ten largest. The starting material was CD8+ T cells from peripheral blood, obtained from a patient given anti-PD-1 treatment. The origin of the receptors is a human donor with melanoma. The CDR3 runs from the conserved cysteine through the conserved F or W.

TRBV14 CASSQGVAGGTSYNEQFF
TRBV2 CASSEQGQSSYEQYF
TRBV27 CASSLGLGQPQHF
TRBV11-2 CASNPTGGAEAFF
TRBV4-2 CASSQEEFGSYGYTF
TRBV2 CACLPGQLIYEQYF
TRBV28 CASSFKGNYGYTF
TRBV24-1 CATSEREGNTIYF
TRBV29-1 CSVEAPVKPEAFF
TRBV28 CASSFRLGETQYF
TRBV4-1 CASSQASGGYEQYF
TRBV10-3 CAISDGRAGEQYF
TRBV7-9 CASSLGSGLAGEQETQYF
TRBV28 CASLAGGPEWTDTQYF
TRBV7-9 CASSLREGQYF
TRBV7-9 CASSAGTFEQYF
TRBV7-2 CASSLAGNTGELFF
TRBV28 CASSLGSSEAFF
TRBV6-6 CASSRFSLAGVGVDNEQFF
TRBV19 CASSLGTGYTF
TRBV6-1 CASSEGNEDTEAFF
TRBV28 CASSPASSSNTGELFF
TRBV10-3 CAISHPDRESTDTQYF
TRBV10-3 CAARLGAGELFF
TRBV7-9 CASSSSGTGGRNTIYF
TRBV5-1 CASSLDRRANTGELFF
TRBV5-5 CASSYLERGNQPQHF
TRBV4-3 CASSPGTGTVDGYTF
TRBV4-3 CASSQDWGGRYNEQFF
TRBV7-2 CASSLARTGGPIQQETQYF
TRBV25-1 CASSEPGQGEQKLFF
TRBV5-1 CASSRGDPLPDTIYF
TRBV4-2 CASSQDATGRVSNQPQHF
TRBV7-9 CASSPGQGYGYTF
TRBV20-1 CSASHRGGAMNTEAFF
TRBV2 CASLLGGGRGLTEAFF
TRBV6-1 CASSDGAAEAFF
TRBV7-9 CASSSSERGNQETQYF
TRBV29-1 CSGQELLSYGYTF
TRBV6-5 CASSLTGMDGYTF
TRBV19 CATERGYSNQPQHF
TRBV10-2 CASREAGLSQEKLFF
TRBV21-1 CASSKDTGALTGELFF
TRBV5-1 CASSPTGNTEAFF
TRBV15 CATSGRNPGQVNEKLFF